These 18 T cell receptor beta chains were all obtained from the same sample, sequenced in a study of blood T cell repertoires in COVID-19. The table came from immunoSEQ multiplex PCR; TCRdb's copy has only in-frame clones and leaves some out. Here the sample spans roughly 190,000 clones, 84% being singletons. The sample consisted of peripheral blood. The receptors were gathered from a human donor in a cohort sampled during active COVID-19.

V and J are TRBV10-3 and TRBJ2-7; unclear D gene. The germline V gene encodes CDR1 ENHRY and CDR2 SYGVKD. The CDR3 runs 12 residues. The V end was cut by 0 bases, the J end by 3 bases, with 3 bases between. CDR3 DNA sequence: TGTGCCATCAGTGAGTCGAGCTACGAGCAGTACTTC. Encoded protein: CAISESSYEQYF.

This chain uses TRBV5-1 with TRBJ2-7; D remains ambiguous. Germline CDR1 SGHRS, CDR2 YFSETQ. Trimming removed 2 bases from V and 4 bases from J, with 16 bases in between. The CDR3 covers 15 residues. In nucleotides, the CDR3 is TGCGCCAGCAGCTTAACGGGTGATGATACGTACGAGCAGTACTTC. Translating it yields CASSLTGDDTYEQYF.

The chain combines TRBV4-2 with TRBJ2-2, with D possibly TRBD1 on 6 matching bases. This CDR3 spans 13 amino acids. V lost 5 bases and J lost 7, with 11 bases in between. CDR1 is LGHNA and CDR2 is YNFKEQ in the germline V gene. The CDR3 DNA sequence: TGTGCCAGCAGCTTACAGGGAATCGGGGAGCTGTTTTTT. Translated: CASSLQGIGELFF.

This clone has a count of ten or more. This chain uses TRBV2 with TRBJ2-7, with 13 bases aligning to TRBD2. The trim removed 6 bases at V and 6 bases at J, leaving 2 bases unmatched. Germline lookup yields CDR1 SNHLY and CDR2 FYNNEI. The CDR3 runs 13 residues. CDR3 in DNA: TGTGCCAGCAGCGGACTAGCGGGGGCCGAGCAGTACGTC. Translating it yields CASSGLAGAEQYV.

The V call is TRBV19, the J call TRBJ2-1; 11 nucleotides match TRBD1. CDR3 length: 14 residues. Germline trimming cut 7 bases from V and 4 bases from J; bases unmatched to any gene: 3. Germline CDR1 reads LNHDA; CDR2 reads SQIVND (reference sequence). The CDR3 DNA reads TGTGCCAGTACTGGGACAGGGGGGTACAATGAGCAGTTCTTC. This translates into CASTGTGGYNEQFF.

This sequence joins TRBV7-9 and TRBJ1-5; 8 nucleotides line up with TRBD1. The germline V gene has CDR1 SEHNR and CDR2 FQNEAQ (reference sequence). The junction had 8 bases not matched to a gene; V was cut back by 4 bases and J by 12 bases. The length of the CDR3 is 13 residues. CDR3 sequence: CASSSGGDRYQHF. The CDR3 nucleotides read TGTGCCAGCAGCTCGGGCGGGGACAGGTACCAGCATTTT.

This chain connects TRBV11-2 to TRBJ2-3; 8 nucleotides match TRBD1. The CDR3 extends over 15 amino acids. Germline V gene data show CDR1 as SGHAT and CDR2 as FQNNGV. Trimming took 0 bases from V and 5 from J; bases not matched to a gene: 4. CDR3 residues: CASSLEGQGIDTQYF. The DNA of the CDR3 is TGTGCCAGCAGCTTAGAAGGACAGGGAATAGATACGCAGTATTTT.

V and J are TRBV12-3 or TRBV12-4 and TRBJ2-7; D uncertain. Deletions cut 6 bases from V and 3 bases from J, with 9 bases between. There are 12 residues in the CDR3. The CDR3 is CASRRSLYEQYF. As DNA, the CDR3 is TGTGCCAGCAGGAGGAGTCTCTACGAGCAGTACTTC.

The J gene is TRBJ1-5, the V gene TRBV3-1 (or the pseudogene TRBV3-2), with D tentatively TRBD1 (5 bases). The CDR3 runs 14 residues. V lost 4 bases, J lost 3 bases, and 10 bases lay in between. CDR1 LGHDT and CDR2 YNNKEL come from the germline V gene (reference sequence). In DNA form, the CDR3 reads TGTGCCAGCAGCCTTACAGGAATCAATCAGCCCCAGCATTTT. Encoded protein: CASSLTGINQPQHF.

This chain joins TRBV12-3 or TRBV12-4 and TRBJ1-2; possibly TRBD1 for D (5 bases). Trimming took off 6 bases at V and 8 bases at J, with 16 bases between the two ends. The CDR3 length is 13 residues. The CDR3 DNA reads as TGTGCCAGCAGGAAACCAGGGTCGCACGGCTACACCTTC. It translates to CASRKPGSHGYTF.

This chain uses TRBV29-1 with TRBJ1-1, with 9 bases identical to TRBD1. The germline V gene encodes CDR1 SQVTM and CDR2 ANQGSEA. The CDR3 contains 12 residues. With V trimmed by 7 bases and J by 3 bases, 3 bases remained unmatched. CDR3 sequence (DNA): TGCAGCGGAAGACAGGGGGACACTGAAGCTTTCTTT. Residues: CSGRQGDTEAFF.

In its sample, this clone was seen once. The chain couples TRBV4-1 to TRBJ1-3; TRBD1 aligns across 7 bases. The CDR3 length is 17 residues. The junction had 6 bases not matched to a gene; V was cut back by 1 base and J by 0 bases. CDR1 and CDR2 from the germline V gene are MGHRA and YSYEKL. The CDR3: CASSQGYRDSSGNTIYF. The DNA of the CDR3 is TGCGCCAGCAGCCAAGGTTACCGGGACAGCTCTGGAAACACCATATATTTT.

This chain links TRBV19 with TRBJ1-2; 7 nucleotides align to TRBD1. CDR3 length equals 14 residues. Germline V lookup: CDR1 LNHDA, CDR2 SQIVND (reference sequence). J was trimmed by 8 bases and V by 7 bases; bases with no gene match: 13. In nucleotides, the CDR3 is TGTGCCAGTACTTGGACAGGCTCCGCTCCCGGCTACACCTTC. Its protein is CASTWTGSAPGYTF.

The V and J genes are TRBV24-1 and TRBJ2-3; possible D gene TRBD1, 6 bases. CDR3 size: 16 residues. Germline CDR1 and CDR2: KGHDR and SFDVKD. Trimming took off 4 bases at V and 2 bases at J, with 15 bases between the two ends. The CDR3 here is CATSEGGDTITDTQYF. CDR3 nucleotides: TGTGCCACCAGTGAAGGTGGGGACACAATCACAGATACGCAGTATTTT.

This chain uses TRBV27 with TRBJ1-2; D gene uncertain. This CDR3 has 13 residues. Trimming took 4 bases from V and 4 from J, leaving 10 bases between them. CDR1 is MNHEY, CDR2 SMNVEV, per germline (reference sequence). The CDR3 DNA sequence: TGTGCCAGCAGTTCGACACCTTCCTATGGCTACACCTTC. Translating it yields CASSSTPSYGYTF.

The V and J genes are TRBV2 and TRBJ2-3; 10 nucleotides agree with TRBD1. After removal of 7 bases from V and 0 bases from J, the junction contained 10 bases not matched to a gene. CDR1 and CDR2 (germline): SNHLY, FYNNEI. The CDR3 length is 17 residues. CDR3 residues: CASIGQGVFPSTDTQYF. In nucleotides, the CDR3 is TGTGCCAGCATCGGACAGGGGGTCTTTCCTAGCACAGATACGCAGTATTTT.

The genes are TRBV7-7 and TRBJ2-2; 7 nucleotides match TRBD1. V lost 2 bases, J lost 6 bases, and 9 bases stayed unmatched. Germline V CDR1 and CDR2: SSHAT, FNYEAQ (reference sequence). This CDR3 spans 16 amino acids. The CDR3 coding sequence is TGTGCCAGCAGCTTATCGACAGGGTTAAACGCCGGGGAGCTGTTTTTT. This translates into CASSLSTGLNAGELFF.

V usage is TRBV3-1 (or the pseudogene TRBV3-2) and J usage is TRBJ1-2; D gene ambiguous. The germline V gene encodes CDR1 LGHDT and CDR2 YNNKEL (reference sequence). CDR3 size: 12 residues. V was trimmed by 4 bases and J by 7 bases, leaving 10 bases between them. CDR3 residues: CASSPGLSGYTF. CDR3 nucleotides: TGTGCCAGCAGCCCTGGACTGAGTGGCTACACCTTC.